The 10 T cell receptor beta chains below were found in one sample sequenced in a study of T cell responses to AZD1222 COVID-19 vaccine. Only in-frame clones appear in the TCRdb table, and some are missing; sequencing was by immunoSEQ multiplex PCR. The sample carries around 130,000 clones, more than 85% recorded once. The sequenced sample was peripheral blood, obtained 28 days after the second AZD1222 dose. Every receptor here comes from an adult who received the AZD1222 COVID-19 vaccine.

This sequence joins TRBV18 and TRBJ2-1; D is uncertain. From germline, CDR1 is KGHSH and CDR2 LQKENI. The CDR3 consists of 16 residues. V shed 6 bases and J shed 4 bases, with 19 bases lying between them. The CDR3 DNA is TGTGCCAGCTCTACCGGTGCCCCTAAAATATACAATGAGCAGTTCTTC. As protein: CASSTGAPKIYNEQFF.

The chain joins TRBV18 to TRBJ1-4; TRBD1 agrees at 8 bases. V lost 3 bases, J lost 7 bases, and 7 bases stayed unmatched. The CDR3 contains 15 residues. From germline, CDR1 is KGHSH and CDR2 LQKENI. This CDR3 is CASSPFQGAGEKLFF. CDR3 coding DNA: TGTGCCAGCTCACCCTTTCAGGGGGCTGGTGAAAAACTGTTTTTT.

The chain employs TRBV6-6 and TRBJ2-3; D is uncertain. Trimming cost V 0 bases and J 5 bases, with 3 bases left between them. In germline, CDR1 is MNHNY, CDR2 SVGAGI (reference sequence). The length of the CDR3 is 12 residues. As DNA, the CDR3 is TGTGCCAGCAGTTACTCGATAGATACGCAGTATTTT. Translating it yields CASSYSIDTQYF.

The chain carries TRBV19 and TRBJ1-1, with D tentatively TRBD1 (6 bases). Trimming took 4 bases from V and 4 from J, leaving 7 bases between them. The CDR3 extends over 12 amino acids. Germline V gene lookup returns CDR1 LNHDA and CDR2 SQIVND (reference sequence). The CDR3 coding sequence is TGTGCCAGTAGTAACAGGGTCACTGAAGCTTTCTTT. It translates to CASSNRVTEAFF.

The chain recombines TRBV18 with TRBJ2-3; D not resolved. CDR1 is KGHSH, CDR2 LQKENI, per germline. The CDR3 is 14 residues long. V was trimmed by 1 base and J by 0 bases, leaving 5 bases between them. The CDR3 DNA reads as TGTGCCAGCTCACCACAGGGAAGCACAGATACGCAGTATTTT. The encoded protein is CASSPQGSTDTQYF. Full variable domain (missing parts from reference TRBV18 and TRBJ2-3): NAGVMQNPRHLVRRRGQEARLRCSPMKGHSHVYWYRQLPEEGLKFMVYLQKENIIDESGMPKERFSAEFPKEGPSILRIQQVVRGDSAAYFCASSPQGSTDTQYFGPGTRLTVL.

The chain's CDR3 is CASSPPTSRETQYF. CDR3 DNA sequence: TGTGCCAGCAGCCCACCTACTAGCCGGGAGACCCAGTACTTC. The chain combines TRBV11-2 with TRBJ2-5; D is perhaps TRBD2 (6 bases). The CDR3 has 14 amino acids. Germline V CDR1 and CDR2: SGHAT, FQNNGV. Trimming left V 5 bases short and J 5 bases short, with 15 bases between.

This chain connects TRBV27 to TRBJ1-1; 8 bases agree with TRBD1. The germline V gene has CDR1 MNHEY and CDR2 SMNVEV (reference sequence). Germline trimming cut 6 bases from V and 5 bases from J; bases unmatched to any gene: 8. This CDR3 is 14 amino acids long. The CDR3 sequence: CASSPRTGKTEAFF. CDR3 in DNA: TGTGCCAGCAGCCCTAGGACAGGGAAGACTGAAGCTTTCTTT.

J is TRBJ1-1 and V is TRBV10-3; D gene ambiguous. Trimming removed 1 base from V and 8 bases from J, with 8 bases in between. Looked up from germline, CDR1 is ENHRY and CDR2 is SYGVKD. This CDR3 spans 12 amino acids. The CDR3 region is CAISEWSTEAFF. DNA for the CDR3: TGTGCCATCAGTGAGTGGTCTACAGAAGCTTTCTTT.

The genes are TRBV5-1 and TRBJ2-3, with 7 nucleotides matching TRBD1. V was clipped by 3 bases and J by 5 bases; unmatched bases: 0. CDR1 is SGHRS, CDR2 YFSETQ, per germline. This CDR3 has 12 residues. Here the CDR3 reads CASSYRGDTQYF. The CDR3 DNA sequence: TGCGCCAGCAGCTACAGGGGAGATACGCAGTATTTT.

This clone was seen just once. The chain combines TRBV7-2 with TRBJ1-2, with D hard to call. CDR1 and CDR2 from the germline V gene are SGHTA and FQGNSA. There are 12 residues in the CDR3. V dropped 5 bases and J dropped 4 bases, with 8 bases sitting between them. This chain's CDR3 is CASSPEGYGYTF. The CDR3 DNA reads TGTGCCAGCAGCCCGGAGGGCTATGGCTACACCTTC.